This note documents a single T cell receptor beta chain sequence. What it binds is not known. Time point in this sample: cycle 4 day 1 (C4D1), after 6 weeks of nivolumab. All trial patients relapsed after autologous stem cell transplantation. Thawed PBMCs were the source of CD4+ T cells, purified by magnetic negative selection. The patients, who had relapsed/refractory classical Hodgkin lymphoma, achieved best responses of complete response, partial response or progressive disease. The data belong to a study of PD-1 blockade in classical Hodgkin lymphoma. Whole-study results and caveats: A significant rise in TCR diversity by C4D1 was seen for CD4+ but not CD8+ cells. Diversity similar to that of newly diagnosed patients was seen at baseline in complete responders. Baseline TCR diversity was reportedly lower in newly diagnosed patients than healthy donors.

The repertoire was sequenced with immunoSEQ multiplex PCR; TCRdb's copy has only in-frame clones and lacks some. Among about 30,000 clones listed, about four fifths were seen once. The CDR3 loop spans 16 amino acids. V lost 5 bases to trimming and J lost 7 bases; unmatched junction nucleotides: 14. The V gene's germline CDR1 is MNHNY and CDR2 SVGAGI (reference sequence). The J gene is TRBJ2-4, the V gene TRBV6-6; 7 nucleotides line up with TRBD1. This TCR came from a human donor with classical Hodgkin lymphoma. The sample in question was CD4+ T cells from blood, obtained before the fourth cycle of nivolumab. The CDR3 region has the DNA TGTGCCAGCAGTGCTACGACAGGTCCCAGGGGGAACATTCAGTACTTC. This encodes CASSATTGPRGNIQYF.